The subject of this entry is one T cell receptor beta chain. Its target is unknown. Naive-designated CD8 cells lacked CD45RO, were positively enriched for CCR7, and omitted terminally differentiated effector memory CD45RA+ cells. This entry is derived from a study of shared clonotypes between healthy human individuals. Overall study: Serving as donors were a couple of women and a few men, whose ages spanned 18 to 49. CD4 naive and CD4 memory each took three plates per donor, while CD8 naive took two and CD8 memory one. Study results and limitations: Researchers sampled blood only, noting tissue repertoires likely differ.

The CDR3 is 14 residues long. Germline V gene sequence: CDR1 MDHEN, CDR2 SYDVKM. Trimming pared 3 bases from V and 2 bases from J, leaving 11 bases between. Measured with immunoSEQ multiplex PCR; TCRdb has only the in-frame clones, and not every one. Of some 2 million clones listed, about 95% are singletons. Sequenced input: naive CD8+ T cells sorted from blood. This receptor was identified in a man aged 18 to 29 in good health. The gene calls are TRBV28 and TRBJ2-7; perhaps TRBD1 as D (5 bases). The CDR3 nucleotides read TGTGCCAGCAGTTTGGGCAGGGCGGCCTACGAGCAGTACTTC. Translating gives CASSLGRAAYEQYF. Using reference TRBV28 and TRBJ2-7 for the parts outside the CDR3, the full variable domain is DVKVTQSSRYLVKRTGEKVFLECVQDMDHENMFWYRQDPGLGLRLIYFSYDVKMKEKGDIPEGYSVSREKKERFSLILESASTNQTSMYLCASSLGRAAYEQYFGPGTRLTVT.